This T cell receptor beta chain originates from a study of T cell repertoires in cytomegalovirus infection (dated by TCRdb to between 2017 and 2020). About the full investigation: Because public TCR beta signatures pointed to carriage of CMV infection together with the matching HLA type, the HLA type of each donor mattered for the analysis. Broader findings and caveats from the paper: In both this cohort and an independent roughly 350-donor cohort, the cumulative frequency of public TCR beta family members distinguished carriers of CMV infection plus the relevant HLA type. The ex vivo response was dominated by HLA-C-restricted CMV-specific TCR beta clonotypes, which also provided the single most frequent clonotype in two of eight donors.

This clonotype was picked up a small number of times. The antigen it binds to is not known. No quality values exist for individual bases; no much larger clone is one base distant. The trim is 5 bases for V and 2 bases for J, with a gap of 15 bases between the germline ends. From a lookup of the germline V gene (reference sequence), CDR1 and CDR2 are LGHDT and YNNKEL. The CDR3 holds 15 amino acids from the cysteine to the phenylalanine. Only CDR3 DNA remains: 45 bases, in frame from the first base. TCRdb names Illumina HiSeq 1500 as the instrument used. Starting from the raw public reads, TCRdb applied fastp trimming at Q25, assembled clones with MiXCR and retained in-frame beta chains. Each record represents a unique CDR3 protein, reported with the most common genes and DNA among its rows. The table for this sample lists 150,000 to 200,000 distinct CDR3 sequences; about 30% of them were counted only once. The ten largest clonotypes hold 31% of the sample.

The chain links TRBV3-1 with TRBJ1-1; matching of 6 bases hints at TRBD1 as the D gene. The sample was PBMCs. The sequence was obtained from a human donor in good health (CMV status not recorded). Some clones in this sample may be carry-over from other donors' samples. The DNA sequence follows: TGTGCCAGCAGCAAGCTCGGGGGCTATAACACTGAAGCTTTCTTT. Its coded protein is CASSKLGGYNTEAFF. Where the CDR3 stops, the reference TRBV3-1 and TRBJ1-1 genes take over; the full variable domain is DTAVSQTPKYLVTQMGNDKSIKCEQNLGHDTMYWYKQDSKKFLKIMFSYNNKELIINETVPNRFSPKSPDKAHLNLHINSLELGDSAVYFCASSKLGGYNTEAFFGQGTRLTVV.